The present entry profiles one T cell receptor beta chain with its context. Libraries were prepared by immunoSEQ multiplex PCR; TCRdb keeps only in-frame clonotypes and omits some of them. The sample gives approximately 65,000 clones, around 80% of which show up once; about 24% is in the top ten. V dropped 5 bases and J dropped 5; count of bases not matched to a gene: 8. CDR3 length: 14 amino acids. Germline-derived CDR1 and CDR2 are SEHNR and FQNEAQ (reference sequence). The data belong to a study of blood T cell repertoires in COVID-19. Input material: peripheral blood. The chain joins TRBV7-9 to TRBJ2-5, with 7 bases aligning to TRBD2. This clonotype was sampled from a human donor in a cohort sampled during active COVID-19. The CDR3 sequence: CASSQRELAETQYF. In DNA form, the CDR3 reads TGTGCCAGCAGCCAGAGGGAACTAGCGGAGACCCAGTACTTC. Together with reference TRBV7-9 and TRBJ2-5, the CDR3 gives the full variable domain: DTGVSQNPRHKITKRGQNVTFRCDPISEHNRLYWYRQTLGQGPEFLTYFQNEAQLEKSRLLSDRFSAERPKGSFSTLEIQRTEQGDSAMYLCASSQRELAETQYFGPGTRLLVL.